Following are 17 T cell receptor beta chains from one sample sequenced in a study of regulatory T cells in long-lasting Graves disease. Time point given: persistent/refractory GD, antithyroid drugs over 5 years with positive TRAb. The TCR library was made from RNA extracted from PBMCs. The authors built TCR beta libraries using iRepertoire HTBI primers and Arm-PCR of CDR3 regions. One entry per CDR3 protein results from TCRdb running MiXCR on the multiplex PCR reads. This sample has some 430,000 distinct CDR3 sequences; roughly a fifth occur once, and the top ten carry more than 6%. The specimen was peripheral blood mononuclear cells (PBMCs), collected when the disease was refractory, from a patient treated with antithyroid drugs. The origin of the receptors is a female donor with Graves disease.

As to this clonotype: A much bigger clone sits one base away, suggesting this may be a read error. The V and J genes are TRBV12-3 or TRBV12-4 and TRBJ2-2; possible D gene TRBD1, 5 bases. Trimming stripped 3 bases from V and 6 bases from J, with 14 bases between. The CDR3 contains 15 residues. The CDR3: CASSLRRVIPGELFF. The CDR3 nucleotides read TGTGCCAGCAGTTTGCGCAGGGTTATACCCGGGGAGCTGTTTTTT.

This clonotype has at least ten counts. The V call is TRBV7-2, the J call TRBJ2-5; 7 nucleotides match TRBD1. J gave up 5 bases and V 6 bases, and 21 bases lay outside the gene matches. This CDR3 has 18 amino acids. The germline V gene has CDR1 SGHTA and CDR2 FQGNSA. The DNA for the CDR3 is TGTGCCAGCAGAGGGCCTCTCCCTAGAGGGGGCTGGGTTGAGACCCAGTACTTC. Amino acid sequence: CASRGPLPRGGWVETQYF.

This clonotype was seen repeatedly, ten times or more. The gene calls are TRBV12-3 or TRBV12-4 and TRBJ1-4, with 7 bases that match TRBD1. V trimming: 7 bases; J trimming: 10 bases; junction bases outside the gene matches: 15. The CDR3 runs to 15 residues. Here the CDR3 DNA reads TGTGCCAGCACCCCATCAGAGACAGGGAGTGGAAAACTGTTTTTT. This sequence encodes CASTPSETGSGKLFF.

This clonotype appeared a few times. The V call is TRBV20-1, the J call TRBJ2-6; TRBD1 agrees at 7 bases. The CDR3 contains 15 residues. The J segment lost 0 bases and the V segment lost 3 bases, leaving 2 bases of the junction unmatched. Germline loops: CDR1 DFQATT, CDR2 SNEGSKA (reference sequence). The CDR3 spells CSARGQSSGANVLTF. CDR3 DNA: TGCAGTGCTAGGGGACAGAGCTCTGGGGCCAACGTCCTGACTTTC.

On this clonotype itself: This may be a read error, as it is one base from a much larger clone. This sequence joins TRBV7-9 and TRBJ1-1, with D unclear. Trimming shortened V by 7 bases and J by 4 bases, and 16 bases separated the two germline ends. CDR1 and CDR2 (germline): SEHNR, FQNEAQ (reference sequence). The CDR3 extends over 14 amino acids. In nucleotides, the CDR3 is TGTGCCAGCAACCCCCCGCCTTTGAGCACTGAAGCTTTCTTT. This sequence encodes CASNPPPLSTEAFF.

The gene calls are TRBV6-1 and TRBJ1-3; D unresolved. V was trimmed by 7 bases and J by 3 bases, leaving 4 bases between them. The CDR3 has 11 residues. Germline V gene lookup returns CDR1 MNHNS and CDR2 SASEGT. The CDR3 is CASNVGNTIYF. CDR3 in DNA: TGTGCCAGCAATGTTGGAAACACCATATATTTT.

V is TRBV7-9 and J is TRBJ1-1; D gene ambiguous. V lost 5 bases and J lost 6, with 13 bases in between. The length of the CDR3 is 13 residues. Germline lookup yields CDR1 SEHNR and CDR2 FQNEAQ (reference sequence). The CDR3 DNA is TGTGCCAGCAGCGCCCCGGTTATTCCTGAAGCTTTCTTT. Amino acids: CASSAPVIPEAFF.

The chain combines TRBV28 with TRBJ2-3; 7 bases are shared with TRBD1. After removal of 3 bases from V and 2 bases from J, the junction contained 5 bases not matched to a gene. The germline V gene has CDR1 MDHEN and CDR2 SYDVKM. The CDR3 sequence is 15 residues long. The CDR3 spells CASSLGGTATDTQYF. The DNA of the CDR3 is TGTGCCAGCAGTTTGGGTGGGACAGCCACAGATACGCAGTATTTT.

On this clonotype: A single base separates this from a much larger clone, so it may be a read error. Here the CDR3 omits its conserved ending phenylalanine or tryptophan, so a read error is the likely source. The rearrangement links TRBV7-3 to TRBJ2-5; 11 bases are a match to TRBD1. V gave up 5 bases and J gave up 5 bases; unmatched junction bases: 7. The CDR3 runs 15 residues. The V gene's germline CDR1 is SGHTA and CDR2 FQGTGA. The chain's CDR3 is CASSRTGGAEETQYL. CDR3 nucleotide sequence: TGTGCCAGCAGCCGGACAGGGGGCGCAGAGGAGACCCAGTACCTC.

This clonotype was counted many times. The chain recombines TRBV9 with TRBJ2-5; the D is unclear. The CDR3 runs 11 residues. V was trimmed by 3 bases and J by 5 bases, leaving 5 bases between them. CDR1 and CDR2 from the germline V gene are SGDLS and YYNGEE. In DNA, the CDR3 is TGTGCCAGCAGCGCGGGCGAGACCCAGTACTTC. As protein: CASSAGETQYF.

This clonotype has ten or more counts. This chain joins TRBV30 and TRBJ2-7; D is ambiguous. Germline V gene lookup returns CDR1 GTSNPN and CDR2 SVGIG (reference sequence). Between the trimmed V and J ends, which lost 4 bases and 9 bases, there was a span of 16 bases. The CDR3 loop spans 12 amino acids. The chain's CDR3 is CAWTQYADVQYF. Written as DNA, the CDR3 is TGTGCCTGGACTCAATACGCTGATGTGCAGTACTTC.

The chain combines TRBV6-5 with TRBJ1-6, with D possibly matching TRBD1 (5 bases). V gave up 2 bases and J gave up 8 bases, with 13 bases separating them. The germline V gene has CDR1 MNHEY and CDR2 SVGAGI. This CDR3 has 15 residues. CDR3 DNA: TGTGCCAGCAGTTACGGGGACTCTCGGGATTCACCCCTCCACTTT. The encoded protein is CASSYGDSRDSPLHF.

The V and J genes are TRBV30 and TRBJ2-1; TRBD1 aligns across 10 bases. From germline, CDR1 is GTSNPN and CDR2 SVGIG (reference sequence). The CDR3 totals 13 residues. The J segment lost 14 bases and the V segment lost 0 bases, leaving 7 bases of the junction unmatched. CDR3 nucleotide sequence: TGTGCCTGGAGTGTACGGGACGGGACAGGGGAGTTCTTC. Its protein is CAWSVRDGTGEFF.

This clonotype has just a few counts. This chain uses TRBV7-9 with TRBJ2-2; TRBD1 agrees at 9 bases. This CDR3 comprises 16 residues. Trimming cost V 4 bases and J 6 bases; bases outside gene matches: 9. In germline, CDR1 is SEHNR, CDR2 FQNEAQ (reference sequence). CDR3 sequence (DNA): TGTGCCAGCAGCTCAATTTCGACAGGGGGAGCCGGGGAGCTGTTTTTT. Protein product: CASSSISTGGAGELFF.

This clonotype was recorded many times. The CDR3 DNA reads as TGTGCCAGCAGCTTTACTTCCACCGGGGAGCTGTTTTTT. Translation: CASSFTSTGELFF. The chain recombines TRBV5-6 with TRBJ2-2; D is undetermined. Germline assignment: CDR1 SGHDT and CDR2 YYEEEE. This CDR3 region has 13 residues. V gave up 2 bases and J gave up 4 bases, with 6 bases separating them. Complete variable domain (other parts from reference TRBV5-6 and TRBJ2-2): DAGVTQSPTHLIKTRGQQVTLRCSPKSGHDTVSWYQQALGQGPQFIFQYYEEEERQRGNFPDRFSGHQFPNYSSELNVNALLLGDSALYLCASSFTSTGELFFGEGSRLTVL.

In the case of this clonotype: One base away lies a much larger clone, so this may be a sequencing read error. The genes are TRBV6-1 and TRBJ1-1; D is unresolved. Trimming removed 4 bases from V and 5 bases from J, with 8 bases in between. This CDR3 contains 12 residues. The germline CDR1 and CDR2 sequences are MNHNS and SASEGT. In nucleotides, the CDR3 is TGTGCCAGCAGTGCGACTCAGACTGAAGCTTTCTTT. Translating gives CASSATQTEAFF.

The rearrangement uses TRBV18 and TRBJ2-2, with D possibly being TRBD2 (5 bases). The CDR3 contains 13 residues. Trimming shortened V by 7 bases and J by 6 bases, and 12 bases separated the two germline ends. The germline CDR1 and CDR2 sequences are KGHSH and LQKENI. In DNA form, the CDR3 reads TGTGCCAGCTTGCTAACTAGTCCCGGGGAGCTGTTTTTT. Its protein is CASLLTSPGELFF.